This TCR beta chain was documented in a study of radiotherapy plus CTLA-4 blockade in lung cancer listed by TCRdb under 2018. Context from the whole study: Objective responses were observed in more than 15% of enrolled patients, and disease control was achieved in 30% to 40%.

Focal radiation therapy combined with CTLA-4 blockade (ipilimumab) was tested in patients with chemo-refractory metastatic non-small-cell lung cancer. Libraries were prepared through the immunoSEQ multiplex PCR assay. TCRdb obtained this table from immuneACCESS and retained in-frame rearrangements with V and J assigned. These tables miss some clones; where compared with another copy, unresolved V genes account for less than half of the shortfall, and the remainder is unexplained. This sample lists tens of thousands of clones; roughly four fifths were detected once. 7.5% to 8% of the sample rests with the top ten. The investigation overall reported the following: The strongest predictors of response, as reported, were early dynamic changes in blood T cell clones along with a rise in serum interferon-beta after radiation. TCR clones derived from tumors expanded in peripheral blood after treatment with radiotherapy and ipilimumab.

The CDR3 starts with the cysteine, ends with the phenylalanine, and has 14 residues. Of the read, only the CDR3 DNA is kept; its 42 bases are in frame from base 1. Trimming leaves V shorter by 7 bases and J shorter by 2 bases, with the junction holding 4 bases beyond the gene matches. Taken from the germline V gene, the CDR1 and CDR2 loops are MNHNS and SASEGT. Points on this clone: Its antigen is still unknown. There are no base qualities to consult, and no much larger clone falls within one base.

The material sequenced was peripheral blood, taken from a patient treated with radiotherapy plus ipilimumab. The origin of this receptor is a human donor with non-small cell lung cancer who had stable disease on radiotherapy plus ipilimumab. The receptor chain draws on TRBV6-1 and TRBJ1-4; 7 bases in between match TRBD1. The CDR3 here reads CASNQGDTNEKLFF. DNA sequence: TGTGCCAGCAATCAGGGGGATACTAATGAAAAACTGTTTTTT.